These 20 T cell receptor beta chains were all obtained from the same sample, sequenced in a study of blood T cell repertoires in COVID-19. Assay used: immunoSEQ multiplex PCR; TCRdb lists only in-frame clones, some missing. Here the sample spans some 83,000 clones, around 87% being singletons. Sequenced sample: peripheral blood. The receptor set was obtained from a man aged 80 or over with active or convalescent COVID-19.

CDR3 sequence (DNA): TGTGCCAGCAGCGGATTAGGGGGCACAGATACGCAGTATTTT. This encodes CASSGLGGTDTQYF. The rearrangement joins TRBV5-5 to TRBJ2-3; D is possibly TRBD1 (5 bases). V was clipped by 4 bases and J by 1 base, with 10 bases between them. Per germline, CDR1 SGHKS and CDR2 YYEKEE (reference sequence). The CDR3 has 14 residues. Using reference TRBV5-5 and TRBJ2-3 for the parts outside the CDR3, the full variable domain is DAGVTQSPTHLIKTRGQQVTLRCSPISGHKSVSWYQQVLGQGPQFIFQYYEKEERGRGNFPDRFSARQFPNYSSELNVNALLLGDSALYLCASSGLGGTDTQYFGPGTRLTVL.

Concerning this clone: The CDR3 does not close with the conserved phenylalanine or tryptophan, likely indicating a read error. The limits of the CDR3 on the DNA are not certain, so only TCRdb's listed CDR3 is given. The gene calls are TRBV5-4 and TRBJ1-4; the DNA was not compared with TRBD1, the D call given in the table. The germline V gene has CDR1 SGHNT and CDR2 YYREEE (reference sequence). The CDR3 is 14 amino acids long, termini counted. The CDR3: CASSSAGSRDRSAI.

The chain recombines TRBV18 with TRBJ1-3; possibly TRBD1 for D (5 bases). CDR3 length equals 16 residues. Germline CDR1 reads KGHSH; CDR2 reads LQKENI. V shed 4 bases and J shed 6 bases, with 19 bases lying between them. The CDR3, as DNA: TGTGCCAGCTCACGCGGGACCGATGTGGGCCTAAACACCATATATTTT. As protein: CASSRGTDVGLNTIYF. The full variable domain, completed using reference TRBV18 and TRBJ1-3, is NAGVMQNPRHLVRRRGQEARLRCSPMKGHSHVYWYRQLPEEGLKFMVYLQKENIIDESGMPKERFSAEFPKEGPSILRIQQVVRGDSAAYFCASSRGTDVGLNTIYFGEGSWLTVV.

The rearrangement links TRBV11-3 to TRBJ1-3; D may be TRBD1 (5 bases). V shed 5 bases and J shed 2 bases, with 13 bases lying between them. CDR1 SGHNT and CDR2 YENEEA come from the germline V gene. The CDR3 consists of 15 residues. The CDR3 is CASSLTGVTGNTIYF. As DNA, the CDR3 is TGTGCCAGCAGCCTAACAGGTGTTACTGGAAACACCATATATTTT.

This chain joins TRBV5-4 and TRBJ2-5; TRBD2 matches at 10 bases. V lost 5 bases, J lost 3 bases, and 7 bases stayed unmatched. Germline assignment: CDR1 SGHNT and CDR2 YYREEE (reference sequence). The CDR3 runs to 15 residues. The CDR3 loop is CASSPAGGEEETQYF. The CDR3 region has the DNA TGTGCCAGCAGTCCAGCGGGGGGGGAAGAAGAGACCCAGTACTTC.

V is TRBV11-1 and J is TRBJ2-3; D might be TRBD2 (5 bases). Looked up from germline, CDR1 is SGHAT and CDR2 is FQDESV (reference sequence). CDR3 length: 16 residues. V was pared by 0 bases and J by 4 bases, with 14 bases between. CDR3 sequence: CASSLAVLATPDTQYF. The CDR3 bases are TGTGCCAGCAGCTTAGCGGTTCTAGCCACCCCAGATACGCAGTATTTT.

The chain couples TRBV18 to TRBJ2-1; D uncertain. The V gene lost 3 bases and the J gene lost 2 bases, with 8 bases spanning the gap. The CDR3 has 14 residues. CDR1 and CDR2 from the germline V gene are KGHSH and LQKENI. This chain's CDR3 is CASSPNSPYNEQFF. The CDR3, as DNA: TGTGCCAGCTCACCTAACTCCCCCTACAATGAGCAGTTCTTC.

V and J are TRBV18 and TRBJ2-1, with 10 nucleotides matching TRBD2. The CDR3 loop spans 17 amino acids. Germline values: CDR1 KGHSH, CDR2 LQKENI. The ends lost 2 bases at V and 6 bases at J; junction bases unmatched: 10. In DNA form, the CDR3 reads TGTGCCAGCTCACCATTCGGAGGGACTAGCGCCTCCAATGAGCAGTTCTTC. It specifies CASSPFGGTSASNEQFF.

The V and J genes are TRBV14 and TRBJ1-3; 8 nucleotides align to TRBD1. This CDR3 comprises 15 residues. V shed 8 bases and J 2 bases; nucleotides not matched to a gene: 8. Germline V CDR1 and CDR2: SGHDN, FVKESK. The CDR3 DNA follows: TGTGCCAGCGGACCCAGGGGGCGCACTGGAAACACCATATATTTT. Translating it yields CASGPRGRTGNTIYF.

V usage is TRBV28 and J usage is TRBJ1-1, with 7 bases fitting TRBD1. From germline, CDR1 is MDHEN and CDR2 SYDVKM. J was trimmed by 0 bases and V by 4 bases; bases with no gene match: 8. The CDR3 totals 16 residues. The CDR3 nucleotides are TGTGCCAGCAGTTCGCCGGGACAGATTATGAACACTGAAGCTTTCTTT. It codes for CASSSPGQIMNTEAFF.

The chain joins TRBV10-2 to TRBJ2-2; 7 bases fit TRBD1. The V segment lost 6 bases and the J segment 6 bases; nucleotides outside the gene matches: 4. The CDR3 covers 13 residues. Germline V gives CDR1 WSHSY, CDR2 SAAADI. CDR3 in amino acids: CASSEDRAGELFF. CDR3 in DNA: TGCGCCAGCAGCGAAGACAGGGCCGGGGAGCTGTTTTTT.

This clone was detected a few times. This chain uses TRBV27 with TRBJ2-1; a weak D match, TRBD2 (5 bases). Germline loops: CDR1 MNHEY, CDR2 SMNVEV (reference sequence). The CDR3 totals 12 residues. V lost 9 bases, J lost 4 bases, and 10 bases lay in between. The CDR3 DNA reads TGTGCCAGTGTAACGGGGTACAATGAGCAGTTCTTC. It yields the protein CASVTGYNEQFF.

The chain recombines TRBV11-1 with TRBJ1-2; 10 bases align to TRBD1. Germline CDR1 SGHAT, CDR2 FQDESV (reference sequence). CDR3 length equals 14 residues. The J segment lost 4 bases and the V segment lost 5 bases, leaving 4 bases of the junction unmatched. In DNA, the CDR3 is TGTGCCAGCAGCCGGCGGGACAGGGGCTATGGCTACACCTTC. This encodes CASSRRDRGYGYTF.

The CDR3 protein is CASSRDFNEKLFF. The CDR3 DNA is TGTGCCAGCAGTAGGGACTTTAACGAAAAACTGTTTTTT. The chain couples TRBV6-5 to TRBJ1-4; TRBD1 is a possible D gene (5 bases). V was shortened by 5 bases and J by 8 bases, with 12 bases between the two germline ends. The CDR3 is 13 amino acids. Germline loops: CDR1 MNHEY, CDR2 SVGAGI.

The chain links TRBV3-1 (or the pseudogene TRBV3-2) to TRBJ1-3; a possible D gene is TRBD1 (5 bases). CDR3 length: 16 amino acids. V lost 2 bases to trimming and J lost 0 bases, with 11 bases between them. In germline, CDR1 is LGHDT, CDR2 YNNKEL (reference sequence). The CDR3 sequence: CASSQFDRLSGNTIYF. The CDR3 DNA reads TGTGCCAGCAGCCAATTCGACAGACTCTCTGGAAACACCATATATTTT.

V is TRBV11-2 and J is TRBJ2-2; the D gene is possibly TRBD1 (5 bases). V lost 5 bases and J lost 7, with 11 bases in between. Germline-derived CDR1 and CDR2 are SGHAT and FQNNGV. The CDR3 runs to 13 residues. In nucleotides, the CDR3 is TGTGCCAGCAGCGTCCAGGGATTCGGGGAGCTGTTTTTT. As protein: CASSVQGFGELFF.

The genes are TRBV12-3 or TRBV12-4 and TRBJ2-5, with D perhaps TRBD1 (6 bases). The V end lost 5 bases, the J end lost 7 bases, and 14 bases lay between the germline ends. This CDR3 has 13 amino acids. CDR3 residues: CASSRTIQGTQYF. Here the CDR3 DNA reads TGTGCCAGCAGTCGCACTATACAGGGGACCCAGTACTTC.

The chain couples TRBV27 to TRBJ1-2; a weak D match, TRBD1 (5 bases). The CDR3 totals 15 residues. V was clipped by 4 bases and J by 4 bases, with 16 bases between them. Germline V gene data show CDR1 as MNHEY and CDR2 as SMNVEV (reference sequence). CDR3 in amino acids: CASSSVGVSSYGYTF. DNA of the CDR3: TGTGCCAGCAGTTCCGTAGGGGTGTCTAGCTATGGCTACACCTTC.

The chain couples TRBV24-1 to TRBJ2-2; unclear D gene. V was clipped by 0 bases and J by 7 bases, with 8 bases between them. This CDR3 is built from 14 residues. From germline, CDR1 is KGHDR and CDR2 SFDVKD. CDR3 region: CATSDLPVYGELFF. The DNA for the CDR3 is TGTGCCACCAGTGATTTGCCCGTATACGGGGAGCTGTTTTTT.

V usage is TRBV3-1 (or the pseudogene TRBV3-2) and J usage is TRBJ1-4, with D possibly TRBD1 on 6 matching bases. Germline V gene lookup returns CDR1 LGHDT and CDR2 YNNKEL (reference sequence). V was trimmed by 0 bases and J by 6 bases, leaving 11 bases between them. The CDR3 sequence is 15 residues long. This chain's CDR3 is CASSQDGTGYEKLFF. DNA for the CDR3: TGTGCCAGCAGCCAAGATGGAACAGGGTATGAAAAACTGTTTTTT.